The 16 T cell receptor beta chains below come from one sample, sequenced in a study of blood T cells in healthy people across ages (dated by TCRdb to about 2015). Receptor amplification or capture employed 5' RACE. Sequencing was performed on an Illumina HiSeq 2500. A second PCR of roughly 6 to 11 cycles was performed with a sample-barcoded 5' primer and a J-beta primer mix. The public reads were reanalyzed by TCRdb: fastp trimming at Q25, MiXCR alignment, in-frame beta chains only. Rows are unified per CDR3 protein, each entry keeping the most common DNA and genes. The sample table records some 560,000 distinct CDR3 sequences; 25% to 35% of these occur just once. Of the sample, approximately 3.7% is held by the ten largest clones. These records were also assigned to another study, of T cells of mothers and their children.

Sequencing was carried out using blood. These receptors were obtained from a boy aged 2 to 9 in good health.

This clonotype has just a few counts. J is TRBJ2-6 and V is TRBV9, with D uncertain. Deletions cut 0 bases from V and 1 base from J, with 2 bases between. This CDR3 spans 14 amino acids. CDR1 is SGDLS, CDR2 YYNGEE, per germline. The chain's CDR3 is CASSVVSGANVLTF. CDR3 DNA sequence: TGTGCCAGCAGCGTAGTATCTGGGGCCAACGTCCTGACTTTC. Combining the CDR3 with reference TRBV9 and TRBJ2-6 gives the whole variable domain DSGVTQTPKHLITATGQRVTLRCSPRSGDLSVYWYQQSLDQGLQFLIQYYNGEERAKGNILERFSAQQFPDLHSELNLSSLELGDSALYFCASSVVSGANVLTFGAGSRLTVL.

This clonotype was seen more than once but under ten times. The rearrangement links TRBV9 to TRBJ2-1; TRBD2 agrees at 7 bases. V trimming: 3 bases; J trimming: 1 base; junction bases outside the gene matches: 7. CDR1 and CDR2 (germline): SGDLS, YYNGEE. There are 16 residues in the CDR3. This CDR3 is CASSEGGSFSYNEQFF. The CDR3 coding sequence is TGTGCCAGCAGCGAGGGCGGGAGCTTTTCCTACAATGAGCAGTTCTTC.

The V call is TRBV25-1, the J call TRBJ1-5; 8 nucleotides line up with TRBD1. The ends lost 4 bases at V and 5 bases at J; junction bases unmatched: 7. In germline, CDR1 is MGHDK, CDR2 SYGVNS. CDR3 size: 15 residues. The CDR3 DNA follows: TGTGCCAGCAGTGCCTCGGGGACAGGTGATCAGCCCCAGCATTTT. Protein: CASSASGTGDQPQHF.

The chain is built from TRBV27 and TRBJ2-5, with D maybe TRBD2 (6 bases). The J call could be wrong; TRBJ2-1 is a better fit for the DNA end. The CDR3 totals 13 residues. The germline V gene encodes CDR1 MNHEY and CDR2 SMNVEV (reference sequence). The CDR3 reads CASSSGSGNEQFF. The CDR3 coding sequence is TGTGCCAGCAGTAGCGGGTCCGGCAATGAGCAGTTCTTC.

The CDR3 sequence is CASSVEAGVGGYTF. DNA for the CDR3: TGTGCCAGCAGCGTAGAGGCGGGAGTGGGCGGCTACACCTTC. This rearrangement joins TRBV9 to TRBJ1-2; D not resolved. CDR1 is SGDLS and CDR2 is YYNGEE in the germline V gene. This CDR3 contains 14 residues. V was cut by 0 bases and J by 8 bases, with 14 bases left in between.

This clonotype was found a few times. The chain employs TRBV5-5 and TRBJ1-2, with D perhaps TRBD1 (6 bases). Between the trimmed V and J ends, which lost 0 bases and 2 bases, there was a span of 20 bases. The CDR3 spans 18 residues. CDR1 and CDR2 from the germline V gene are SGHKS and YYEKEE (reference sequence). DNA of the CDR3: TGTGCCAGCAGCTTGGCCAAGAAGGGGGACCCCCCAAACTATGGCTACACCTTC. Translated, it gives CASSLAKKGDPPNYGYTF.

This clonotype was counted only a few times. V gene TRBV12-5 combines with J gene TRBJ2-3; D remains unclear. V lost 4 bases, J lost 8 bases, and 4 bases lay in between. Germline CDR1 and CDR2: LGHNT and FRNRAP. The CDR3 is 10 residues long. CDR3 nucleotide sequence: TGTGCTAGTGGTTCTCTTACGCAGTATTTT. Amino acids: CASGSLTQYF.

This clonotype was detected only a few times. This chain connects TRBV20-1 to TRBJ2-5; a possible D gene is TRBD1 (5 bases). The CDR3 is 14 amino acids. Trimming stripped 1 base from V and 5 bases from J, with 14 bases between. The germline gives CDR1 DFQATT, CDR2 SNEGSKA (reference sequence). The CDR3: CSARAPRGTETQYF. Written as DNA, the CDR3 is TGCAGTGCTAGAGCCCCTAGGGGAACGGAGACCCAGTACTTC.

In this sample, this clonotype turned up a few times. The J gene is TRBJ2-5, the V gene TRBV3-1; D is uncertain. The J call may not be correct, given that the DNA end is closer to TRBJ2-7. Germline CDR1 reads LGHDT; CDR2 reads YNNKEL (reference sequence). The CDR3 is 15 amino acids. The CDR3 coding sequence is TGTGCCAGCAGCCATCCTATAGAAGCAGGCAGCGAGCAGTACTTC. It codes for CASSHPIEAGSEQYF.

The chain carries TRBV2 and TRBJ2-3; 9 bases align to TRBD1. CDR1 SNHLY and CDR2 FYNNEI come from the germline V gene. There are 14 residues in the CDR3. V lost 4 bases to trimming and J lost 4 bases; unmatched junction nucleotides: 3. CDR3 protein: CASSVTGGADTQYF. DNA for the CDR3: TGTGCCAGCAGTGTCACAGGGGGCGCAGATACGCAGTATTTT.

The chain links TRBV4-2 to TRBJ2-5; no clear D gene. The DNA end favors TRBJ2-1, so the J call may be wrong. This CDR3 is built from 13 residues. CDR1 and CDR2 (germline): LGHNA, YNFKEQ. CDR3 in amino acids: CASSQEQAGEQFF. CDR3 DNA: TGTGCCAGCAGCCAAGAACAAGCTGGTGAGCAGTTCTTC.

This clonotype occurred a few times. The CDR3 DNA is TGTGCCAGCAGTTACTCGTCAGGGAGTGAGCAGTACTTC. Protein: CASSYSSGSEQYF. The V and J genes are TRBV6-5 and TRBJ2-5; D is tentatively TRBD1 or TRBD2 (5 bases each). Trimming took 0 bases from V and 11 from J, leaving 13 bases between them. Germline-derived CDR1 and CDR2 are MNHEY and SVGAGI. This CDR3 has 13 residues.

This clonotype was seen only a few times. The chain employs TRBV29-1 and TRBJ2-3, with TRBD1 matching 8 bases. CDR3 length equals 16 residues. Germline lookup yields CDR1 SQVTM and CDR2 ANQGSEA. The ends lost 5 bases at V and 4 bases at J; junction bases unmatched: 14. CDR3 sequence reads: CSVSSLDRVNADTQYF. CDR3 bases: TGCAGCGTTTCGTCCTTGGACAGGGTCAACGCAGATACGCAGTATTTT.

The genes are TRBV12-3 or TRBV12-4 and TRBJ2-1; 14 positions match TRBD2. The CDR3 runs 14 residues. The J segment lost 8 bases and the V segment lost 5 bases, leaving 2 bases of the junction unmatched. CDR3 sequence (DNA): TGTGCCAGCAGTGGGACTAGCGGGAGTGATGAGCAGTTCTTC. Translation gives CASSGTSGSDEQFF.

The gene calls are TRBV3-1 and TRBJ1-2; 7 positions agree with TRBD1. The CDR3 runs 14 residues. Germline V gene lookup returns CDR1 LGHDT and CDR2 YNNKEL (reference sequence). V was pared by 5 bases and J by 8 bases, with 11 bases of the junction left unmatched. This CDR3 is CASSVLGGTEGYTF. In DNA, the CDR3 is TGTGCCAGCAGCGTACTAGGGGGCACGGAAGGCTACACCTTC.

This clonotype was detected ten times or more. A read error may produce the germline difference seen at one junction end. V is TRBV5-1 and J is TRBJ2-5, with D maybe TRBD2 (6 bases). Germline V gene lookup returns CDR1 SGHRS and CDR2 YFSETQ. This CDR3 region has 14 residues. The CDR3 loop is CASSLGGAQETQYF. CDR3 sequence (DNA): TGTGCCAGCAGCTTAGGCGGGGCTCAAGAGACCCAGTACTTC.